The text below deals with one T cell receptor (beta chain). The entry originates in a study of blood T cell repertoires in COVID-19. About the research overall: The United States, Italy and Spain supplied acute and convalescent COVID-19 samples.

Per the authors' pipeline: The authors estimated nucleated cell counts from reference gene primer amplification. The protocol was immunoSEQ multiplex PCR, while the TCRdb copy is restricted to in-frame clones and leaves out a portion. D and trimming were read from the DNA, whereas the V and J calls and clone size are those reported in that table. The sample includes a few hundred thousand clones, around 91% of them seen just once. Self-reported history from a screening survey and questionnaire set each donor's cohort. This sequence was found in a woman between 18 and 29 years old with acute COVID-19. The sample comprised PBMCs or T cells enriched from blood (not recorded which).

The CDR3 reads CASSYHLQRRDYEQYF. CDR3 in DNA: TGTGCCAGCAGCTACCATTTACAGCGGAGGGACTACGAGCAGTACTTC. The rearrangement uses TRBV11-2 and TRBJ2-7, with a possible D match to TRBD2 (6 bases). The CDR3 spans 16 residues. Looked up from germline, CDR1 is SGHAT and CDR2 is FQNNGV. The V end was cut by 4 bases, the J end by 3 bases, with 19 bases between.